The TCR beta chain under discussion was sequenced for a study of early T cells in non-severe SARS-CoV-2 infection (dated by TCRdb to 2020 to 2023). About the investigation overall: Because TCR sequencing was done on bulk RNA from unsorted whole blood, the alpha and beta chains could not be paired.

The library was made by 5' RACE. Sequencing relied on a NextSeq 500. Unique molecular identifiers were attached to individual cDNA molecules in the TCR library protocol so that sequencing error and PCR bias could be corrected. TCR alpha and beta chains were both sequenced, and the abundances of alpha and beta sequences in each sample were closely correlated with each other. From the authors' description of their analysis: Decombinator V4 was used to annotate TCR sequences for V gene, J gene and CDR3. Expanded TCRs were defined as changing significantly between any two time points under a Poisson model with p below 0.0001. TCR abundances were normalised to the total number of TCRs sequenced in each sample and reported as counts per million. MAIT TCRs were defined by TRAV1-2 paired with TRAJ12, TRAJ20 or TRAJ33, and iNKT TCRs by TRAV10 paired with TRAJ18. VDJdb, accessed 1 November 2021, was searched for CMV, EBV and SARS-CoV-2 annotated TCRs, excluding TCRs annotated for multiple antigens. The public reads were quality trimmed at Q25 with fastp and then assembled into clones with MiXCR by TCRdb, keeping productive beta chains. Every distinct CDR3 protein forms one entry, paired with its most common genes and DNA. For this entry, the V and J calls and clone size follow TCRdb and not the study's own pipeline. The sample records almost 65,000 distinct CDR3 sequences, over 4% of which are singletons. 4.9% of the sample is held by the ten biggest clonotypes.

V is shortened by 4 bases, J by 3 bases, and the region joining them spans 12 bases. The CDR3 spans 14 residues, from the cysteine through the phenylalanine. Here the CDR3 DNA is all that survives: 42 bases in frame from base 1. From the germline V gene, CDR1 is MDHEN and CDR2 is SYDVKM. This was a case-control study nested in a cohort of healthcare workers in London, UK, who had nasopharyngeal swab PCR tests and blood samples taken every week. Healthcare workers were recruited between 23 and 31 March 2020, during the week of the UK lockdown, and were followed weekly for up to about 15 weeks. This clonotype has just a few counts. Which antigen it targets is not known. No much larger clone exists at a distance of one base, and base qualities are not known. General findings and caveats noted by the study authors: VDJdb matching was skewed toward anti-spike CD8 responses and likely underestimated virus-specific expansions by missing private and CD4 specificities.

The sequence derives from an adult who was a healthcare worker with PCR-confirmed SARS-CoV-2 infection or an uninfected control (not recorded which). The sample taken for sequencing was whole blood. The V and J segments used are TRBV28 and TRBJ1-1; D gene: possibly TRBD1, on 6 matching bases. The bases read TGTGCCAGCAGTTCAGTGGACAGTTACACTGAAGCTTTCTTT. This gives the protein CASSSVDSYTEAFF.